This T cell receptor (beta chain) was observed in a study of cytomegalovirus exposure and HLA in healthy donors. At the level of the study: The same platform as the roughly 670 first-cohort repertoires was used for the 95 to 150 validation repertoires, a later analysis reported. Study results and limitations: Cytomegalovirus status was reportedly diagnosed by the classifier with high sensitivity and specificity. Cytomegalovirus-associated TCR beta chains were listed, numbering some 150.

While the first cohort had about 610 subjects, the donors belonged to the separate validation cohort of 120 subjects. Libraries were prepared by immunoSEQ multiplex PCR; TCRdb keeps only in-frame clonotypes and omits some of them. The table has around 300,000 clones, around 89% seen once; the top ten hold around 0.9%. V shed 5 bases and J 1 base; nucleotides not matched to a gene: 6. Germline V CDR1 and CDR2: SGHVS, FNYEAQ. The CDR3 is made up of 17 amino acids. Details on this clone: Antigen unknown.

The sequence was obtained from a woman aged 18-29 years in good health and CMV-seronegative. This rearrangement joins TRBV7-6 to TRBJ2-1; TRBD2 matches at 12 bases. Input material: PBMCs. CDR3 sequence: CASSDRLAGDSYNEQFF. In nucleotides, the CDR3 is TGTGCCAGCAGCGATCGACTAGCGGGAGATTCCTACAATGAGCAGTTCTTC.